This T cell receptor beta chain was found in a study of OX40 agonist ivuxolimab in advanced cancers. Whole-study context: Averaging roughly 60 years in age, with a range of about 20 to 90, the cohort was approximately 84% male.

Comment on this clone: What it binds is not known.

Method: immunoSEQ multiplex PCR; TCRdb's copy keeps in-frame clones and lacks some. The sample carries more than 35,000 clones, just under 80% recorded once. Notes on the study in general: At doses 0.1 to 3.0 mg/kg, CD4+ and CD8+ clones expanded.

The TCR comes from an adult with an advanced solid tumor such as melanoma, head and neck, liver or kidney cancer. The input for sequencing was CD4+ or CD8+ T cells sorted from blood, taken in a trial of the OX40 agonist ivuxolimab.

The CDR3 here is CASSERGDSAGNTIYF. As DNA, the CDR3 is TGTGCCAGCAGTGAAAGGGGGGATTCGGCTGGAAACACCATATATTTT. The V and J genes are TRBV6-1 and TRBJ1-3; weak D call: TRBD1 (6 bases). This CDR3 has 16 amino acids. V was trimmed by 2 bases and J by 2 bases, leaving 13 bases between them. The germline gives CDR1 MNHNS, CDR2 SASEGT.